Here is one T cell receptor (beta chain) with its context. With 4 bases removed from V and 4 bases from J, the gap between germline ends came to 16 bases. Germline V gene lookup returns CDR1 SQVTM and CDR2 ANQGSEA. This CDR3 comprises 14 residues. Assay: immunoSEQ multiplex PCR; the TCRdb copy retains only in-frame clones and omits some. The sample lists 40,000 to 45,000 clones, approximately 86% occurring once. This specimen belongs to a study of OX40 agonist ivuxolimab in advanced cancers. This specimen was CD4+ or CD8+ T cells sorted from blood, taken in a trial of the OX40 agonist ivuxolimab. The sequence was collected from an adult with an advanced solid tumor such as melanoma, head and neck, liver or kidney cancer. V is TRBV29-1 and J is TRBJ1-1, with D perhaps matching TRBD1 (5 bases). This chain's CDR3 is CSVGRDPGTTEAFF. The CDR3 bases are TGCAGCGTTGGAAGAGACCCCGGGACCACTGAAGCTTTCTTT.